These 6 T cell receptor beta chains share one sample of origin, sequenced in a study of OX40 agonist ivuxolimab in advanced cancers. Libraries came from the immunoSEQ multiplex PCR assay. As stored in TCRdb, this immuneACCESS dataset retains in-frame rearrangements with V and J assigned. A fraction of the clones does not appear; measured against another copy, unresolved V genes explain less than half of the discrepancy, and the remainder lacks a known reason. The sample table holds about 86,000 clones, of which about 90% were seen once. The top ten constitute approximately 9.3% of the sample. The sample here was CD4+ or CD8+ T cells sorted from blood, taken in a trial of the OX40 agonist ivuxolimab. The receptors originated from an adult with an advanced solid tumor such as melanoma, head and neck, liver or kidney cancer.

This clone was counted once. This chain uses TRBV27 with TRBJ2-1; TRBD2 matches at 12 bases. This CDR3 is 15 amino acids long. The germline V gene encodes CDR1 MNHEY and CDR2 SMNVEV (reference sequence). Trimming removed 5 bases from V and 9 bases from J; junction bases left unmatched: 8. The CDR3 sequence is CASSILAGGPGEQFF. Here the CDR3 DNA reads TGTGCCAGCAGTATTCTAGCGGGAGGGCCGGGTGAGCAGTTCTTC.

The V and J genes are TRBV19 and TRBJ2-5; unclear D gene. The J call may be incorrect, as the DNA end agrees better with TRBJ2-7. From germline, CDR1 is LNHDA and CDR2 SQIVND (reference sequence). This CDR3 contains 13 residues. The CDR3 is CASSIAFKYEQYF. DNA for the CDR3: TGTGCCAGTAGTATTGCCTTCAAGTACGAGCAGTACTTC.

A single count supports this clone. The CDR3 bases are TGTGCCAGCAGTTTTTGGGGAGACGAGCAGTACTTC. It codes for CASSFWGDEQYF. This chain uses TRBV28 with TRBJ2-7; TRBD2 might be the D (5 bases). Trimming shortened V by 3 bases and J by 5 bases, and 8 bases separated the two germline ends. The CDR3 loop spans 12 amino acids. Germline CDR1 and CDR2: MDHEN and SYDVKM.

The CDR3 region is CASSGYLSSYEQYF. The CDR3 DNA reads as TGTGCCAGCAGCGGCTATTTAAGCTCCTACGAGCAGTACTTC. J is TRBJ2-7 and V is TRBV5-4; D unresolved. Germline V gene data show CDR1 as SGHNT and CDR2 as YYREEE (reference sequence). V was shortened by 4 bases and J by 0 bases, with 11 bases between the two germline ends. This CDR3 region has 14 residues.

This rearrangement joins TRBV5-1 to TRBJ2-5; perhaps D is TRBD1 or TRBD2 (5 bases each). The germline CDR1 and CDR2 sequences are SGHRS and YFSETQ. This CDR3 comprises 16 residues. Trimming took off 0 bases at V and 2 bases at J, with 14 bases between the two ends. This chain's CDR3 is CASSLGWGTIQETQYF. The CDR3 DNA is TGCGCCAGCAGCTTGGGGTGGGGGACGATACAAGAGACCCAGTACTTC.

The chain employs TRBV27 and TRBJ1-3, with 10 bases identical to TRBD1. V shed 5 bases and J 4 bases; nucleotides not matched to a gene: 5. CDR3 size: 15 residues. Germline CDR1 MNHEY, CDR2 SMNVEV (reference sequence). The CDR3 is CASSPGTGVGNTIYF. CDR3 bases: TGTGCCAGCAGTCCCGGGACAGGGGTCGGAAACACCATATATTTT.